The source of this T cell receptor beta chain is a study of sequential checkpoint blockade in melanoma. This CDR3 contains 14 residues. The germline gives CDR1 MGHDK, CDR2 SYGVNS. With 4 bases clipped from V and 9 bases from J, the junction kept 9 bases outside the gene matches. Treatment here: randomized to nivolumab then ipilimumab (arm A) or the reverse (arm B). The method was immunoSEQ multiplex PCR; TCRdb's version includes in-frame clones alone and lacks a portion of them. The sample yields around 4,000 clones, less than 20% seen once. The J gene is TRBJ2-5, the V gene TRBV25-1; 9 bases agree with TRBD1. This receptor was identified in a human donor with melanoma. The material sequenced was tumor tissue (inferred from file names), taken from a patient given nivolumab and ipilimumab in sequence. The CDR3 region is CASSGSGTGYAQYF. CDR3 bases: TGTGCCAGCAGTGGATCCGGGACAGGGTACGCCCAGTACTTC. Supplemented by reference TRBV25-1 and TRBJ2-5, the full variable domain reads EADIYQTPRYLVIGTGKKITLECSQTMGHDKMYWYQQDPGMELHLIHYSYGVNSTEKGDLSSESTVSRIRTEHFPLTLESARPSHTSQYLCASSGSGTGYAQYFGPGTRLLVL.